The source of this T cell receptor (beta chain) is a study of CD8 T cells in ankylosing spondylitis. The germline gives CDR1 KGHDR, CDR2 SFDVKD. V lost 5 bases, J lost 0 bases, and 2 bases stayed unmatched. The CDR3 loop spans 15 amino acids. Each TCR beta library was made by quantitative 5'-RACE that incorporated molecular barcodes. One entry per CDR3 protein, called by TCRdb with MiXCR from the 5' RACE reads. The sample has about 420,000 distinct CDR3 sequences; around 24% are singletons. Overall study results and limits: Characteristic, it appeared, of ankylosing spondylitis blood was a TCR beta motif of several highly homologous variants.

On this clonotype: The target antigen is unknown.

Source material: blood, either unsorted or a sorted T cell fraction (not recorded which). The genes are TRBV24-1 and TRBJ2-1, with 8 positions matching TRBD2. The TCR comes from a male donor with ankylosing spondylitis. CDR3 in amino acids: CATSGGGNSYNEQFF. CDR3 nucleotides: TGTGCCACCAGTGGCGGGGGGAACTCCTACAATGAGCAGTTCTTC.